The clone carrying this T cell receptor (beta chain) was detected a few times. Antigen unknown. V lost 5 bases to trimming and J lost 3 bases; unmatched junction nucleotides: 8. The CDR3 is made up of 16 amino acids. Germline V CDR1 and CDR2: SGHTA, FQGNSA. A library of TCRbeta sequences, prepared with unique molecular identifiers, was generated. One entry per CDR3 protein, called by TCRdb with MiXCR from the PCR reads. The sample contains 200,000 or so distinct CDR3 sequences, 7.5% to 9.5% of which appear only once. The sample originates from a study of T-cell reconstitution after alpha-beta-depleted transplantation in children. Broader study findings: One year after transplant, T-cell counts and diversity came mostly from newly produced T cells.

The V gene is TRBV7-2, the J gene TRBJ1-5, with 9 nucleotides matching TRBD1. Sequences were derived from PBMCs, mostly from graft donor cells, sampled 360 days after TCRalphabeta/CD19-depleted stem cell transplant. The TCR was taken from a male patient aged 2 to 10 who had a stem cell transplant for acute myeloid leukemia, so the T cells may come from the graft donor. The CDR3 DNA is TGTGCCAGCAGCACCCATGGACAGGGGAACAATCAGCCCCAGCATTTT. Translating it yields CASSTHGQGNNQPQHF.